This TCR beta chain originates from a study of cytomegalovirus exposure and HLA in healthy donors. Study results and caveats: According to an earlier analysis, most TCR beta V segments yielded productive rearrangements about 90% or about 30% of the time. In all likelihood, a cluster of highly shared sequence variants was a sequencing artifact. Some public TCRs appeared in many individuals, while most sequences were rare.

The CDR3 sequence is 16 residues long. V shed 0 bases and J 3 bases; nucleotides not matched to a gene: 6. Per germline, CDR1 SQVTM and CDR2 ANQGSEA. Vbeta (60) and Jbeta (13) primers were used in the PCR. TCRdb's copy holds only in-frame clones and misses some; the assay was immunoSEQ multiplex PCR. The sample lists around 140,000 clones; approximately 10% were seen once. All donors participated as healthy donors of bone marrow. This clone was recorded a few times. Its antigen remains unidentified. This receptor was obtained from a middle-aged woman in good health and CMV-seropositive. The chain has TRBV29-1 and TRBJ2-1; 9 bases are shared with TRBD2. The sequenced sample was PBMCs. The CDR3 nucleotides are TGCAGCGTTGAAGACAAAAGCGGGGGGTTCTACAATGAGCAGTTCTTC. Its protein product is CSVEDKSGGFYNEQFF.